The 4 T cell receptor beta chains reported below all come from one sample, sequenced in a study of cytomegalovirus exposure and HLA in healthy donors. The primer mix had 60 Vbeta and 13 Jbeta primers. Here immunoSEQ multiplex PCR was the method, and the copy in TCRdb shows in-frame clones only, minus some. The data contain around 98,000 clones, roughly 81% of them singletons. Sample: PBMCs. The source of these receptors is a man aged 35-49 years in good health and CMV-seronegative.

This chain connects TRBV5-1 to TRBJ2-2, with D possibly TRBD1 on 6 matching bases. Germline V CDR1 and CDR2: SGHRS, YFSETQ. The V end was cut by 0 bases, the J end by 6 bases, with 9 bases between. CDR3 size: 14 residues. The CDR3 loop reads CASSLVGGSGELFF. Here the CDR3 DNA reads TGCGCCAGCAGCTTGGTAGGGGGTTCCGGGGAGCTGTTTTTT.

The V call is TRBV2, the J call TRBJ2-7, with 7 bases that match TRBD1. V shed 6 bases and J 3 bases; nucleotides not matched to a gene: 5. Looked up from germline, CDR1 is SNHLY and CDR2 is FYNNEI. This CDR3 contains 13 residues. CDR3 protein: CASRGTENYEQYF. CDR3 sequence (DNA): TGTGCCAGCAGGGGGACAGAAAACTACGAGCAGTACTTC.

J is TRBJ2-1 and V is TRBV9; perhaps TRBD1 as D (6 bases). The CDR3 spans 15 residues. V lost 3 bases, J lost 4 bases, and 14 bases lay in between. Germline V gene data show CDR1 as SGDLS and CDR2 as YYNGEE. For the CDR3, the DNA is TGTGCCAGCAGCGGGGTTGGAGGACAGTACAATGAGCAGTTCTTC. This gives the protein CASSGVGGQYNEQFF.

The chain recombines TRBV7-2 with TRBJ2-7; 8 nucleotides agree with TRBD1. Germline CDR1 reads SGHTA; CDR2 reads FQGNSA. This CDR3 spans 15 amino acids. V lost 4 bases and J lost 0; bases outside the gene matches: 5. CDR3 DNA: TGTGCCAGCAGCTCCCAGGGGGCTTACTCCTACGAGCAGTACTTC. It encodes CASSSQGAYSYEQYF.